The 18 T cell receptor beta chains below all came from one sample that was sequenced in a study of read filtering for tumor transcriptome and immune sequencing. Molecular barcoded adaptors covering alpha/delta and beta/gamma chains were used on around 370 ng RNA. TCRdb re-analysed the reads in MiXCR, keeping a single row per CDR3 protein. The sample records 8,000 to 10,000 distinct CDR3 sequences, approximately 16% being singletons. Sequencing used a population of CD138-negative cells sorted from bone marrow. Receptor source: a donor aged 40 or over with multiple myeloma.

Comment on this clonotype: A far larger clone is only one base removed, so a read error is likely. This rearrangement joins TRBV11-3 to TRBJ2-1; a possible D gene is TRBD2 (6 bases). Germline CDR1 and CDR2: SGHNT and YENEEA. The CDR3 loop spans 17 amino acids. Here the CDR3 DNA reads TGTGCCAGCAGCACTGGGACTGGCTCCATCTCCTGCAATGAGCAGTTCTTC. It translates to CASSTGTGSISCNEQFF.

This clonotype was seen repeatedly, ten times or more. The rearrangement links TRBV6-6 to TRBJ2-7; TRBD1 matches at 9 bases. Germline CDR1 MNHNY, CDR2 SVGAGI (reference sequence). V lost 7 bases and J lost 2; bases outside the gene matches: 9. This CDR3 spans 15 amino acids. CDR3 nucleotides: TGTGCCAGCACCCAACAGGGGGCGAACCCCTACGAGCAGTACTTC. Residues: CASTQQGANPYEQYF.

This clonotype was seen at least ten times. This chain links TRBV5-6 with TRBJ2-3; either TRBD1 or TRBD2 may fit D (6 bases each). The CDR3 is made up of 18 amino acids. The germline V gene has CDR1 SGHDT and CDR2 YYEEEE. Trimming cost V 1 base and J 4 bases, with 22 bases left between them. As DNA, the CDR3 is TGTGCCAGCAGCTTGTGGAGGGGGGTGGTCGGTTTGGCAGATACGCAGTATTTT. Translating it yields CASSLWRGVVGLADTQYF. Full variable domain (rest looked up from reference TRBV5-6 and TRBJ2-3): DAGVTQSPTHLIKTRGQQVTLRCSPKSGHDTVSWYQQALGQGPQFIFQYYEEEERQRGNFPDRFSGHQFPNYSSELNVNALLLGDSALYLCASSLWRGVVGLADTQYFGPGTRLTVL.

This clonotype was found many times. The chain combines TRBV4-1 with TRBJ2-7; TRBD1 agrees at 7 bases. The V and J ends lost 4 bases and 6 bases, in that order; junction bases with no gene match: 15. This CDR3 has 16 residues. Germline CDR1 reads MGHRA; CDR2 reads YSYEKL. CDR3 sequence (DNA): TGCGCCAGCAGCCCAACGGAGGACAGGCCCCTTCTCGAGCAGTACTTC. It yields the protein CASSPTEDRPLLEQYF.

In its sample, this clonotype was seen many times. Relative to the germline gene, one junction end is altered; a read error may explain this. The genes are TRBV7-8 and TRBJ1-2; D unclear. Germline V gives CDR1 SGHVS, CDR2 FQNEAQ. The CDR3 spans 14 residues. CDR3 nucleotides: TGTTCCAGCAGCTTAACCTGGGAGAGCTATGGCTACACCTTC. Amino acid sequence: CSSSLTWESYGYTF. The full variable domain, rest sourced from reference TRBV7-8 and TRBJ1-2, is GAGVSQSPRYKVAKRGQDVALRCDPISGHVSLFWYQQALGQGPEFLTYFQNEAQLDKSGLPSDRFFAERPEGSVSTLKIQRTQQEDSAVYLCSSSLTWESYGYTFGSGTRLTVV.

Remarks on this clonotype: This may be a read error: a much more frequent sequence differs by one nucleotide. The chain recombines TRBV3-1 with TRBJ1-2; the D gene is possibly TRBD1 (6 bases). The CDR3 is 15 amino acids. The germline V gene has CDR1 LGHDT and CDR2 YNNKEL (reference sequence). The CDR3 sequence is CASSQVIRGNYGYAF. Written as DNA, the CDR3 is TGTGCCAGCAGCCAAGTCATCAGGGGAAACTATGGCTACGCCTTC.

By proportion, this clonotype is medium-sized (0.01 to 0.1%). This rearrangement joins TRBV4-1 to TRBJ1-4; D gene unclear. This CDR3 is 16 amino acids long. The V and J ends lost 0 bases and 0 bases respectively, with 8 bases between them. CDR1 and CDR2 from the germline V gene are MGHRA and YSYEKL. The CDR3 spells CASSQEPQATNEKLFF. The CDR3 DNA reads as TGCGCCAGCAGCCAAGAACCGCAGGCAACTAATGAAAAACTGTTTTTT.

This clonotype was detected only a few times. The chain has TRBV30 and TRBJ2-2; D unresolved. Deletions cut 8 bases from V and 5 bases from J, with 12 bases between. CDR3 size: 12 residues. The germline CDR1 and CDR2 sequences are GTSNPN and SVGIG (reference sequence). CDR3 bases: TGTGCCACCGACCCGCGAACCGGGGAGCTGTTTTTT. The encoded protein is CATDPRTGELFF.

In this sample, this clonotype turned up many times. The chain joins TRBV9 to TRBJ2-3; TRBD1 aligns across 7 bases. With V trimmed by 4 bases and J by 5 bases, 13 bases remained unmatched. The CDR3 covers 16 residues. Per germline, CDR1 SGDLS and CDR2 YYNGEE. The CDR3 bases are TGTGCCAGCAGCCCCGGGGACAGACAGACTGAAGATACGCAGTATTTT. As protein: CASSPGDRQTEDTQYF.

This clonotype was seen a handful of times. The chain recombines TRBV12-3 or TRBV12-4 with TRBJ2-2; 8 nucleotides align to TRBD2. V was pared by 7 bases and J by 5 bases, with 9 bases of the junction left unmatched. The CDR3 runs 15 residues. The CDR3 DNA is TGTGCCAGCACCGGAATCACTAGCGGTACCGGGGAGCTGTTTTTT. Translation gives CASTGITSGTGELFF.

This clonotype showed up many times. The chain couples TRBV12-3 or TRBV12-4 to TRBJ2-7; 8 bases align to TRBD1. V lost 6 bases and J lost 6; bases outside the gene matches: 4. The CDR3 is 12 residues long. The chain's CDR3 is CASSRTGLEQYF. CDR3 nucleotide sequence: TGTGCCAGCAGCAGGACAGGGCTCGAGCAGTACTTC.

This clonotype has a count of ten or more. The chain employs TRBV2 and TRBJ1-4; 7 nucleotides align to TRBD1. V shed 5 bases and J 10 bases; nucleotides not matched to a gene: 10. From germline, CDR1 is SNHLY and CDR2 FYNNEI. The CDR3 length is 14 residues. As DNA, the CDR3 is TGTGCCAGCAGTCGGGACAGCGGCTTAGGAAAACTGTTTTTT. Translated, it gives CASSRDSGLGKLFF.

This clonotype has a count of ten or more. The chain uses TRBV30 and TRBJ2-2; 7 bases map to TRBD1. Germline CDR1 GTSNPN, CDR2 SVGIG (reference sequence). The CDR3 spans 16 residues. This CDR3 is CARDSPESVDTGELFF. Here the CDR3 DNA reads TGTGCACGGGACAGCCCAGAGTCGGTGGACACCGGGGAGCTGTTTTTT.

This clonotype was seen many times. A read error may explain this, as a much larger clone is one base away. In DNA form, the CDR3 reads TGTGCCAGCAGCCCGGGACAGGCCTCCTACAATGGGCAGTTCTTC. Its translation: CASSPGQASYNGQFF. J is TRBJ2-1 and V is TRBV7-9; 8 nucleotides agree with TRBD1. Germline values: CDR1 SEHNR, CDR2 FQNEAQ (reference sequence). The CDR3 has 15 residues.

Comments on this clonotype: A much larger clone differs by one base, so this may be a read error. The chain uses TRBV4-3 and TRBJ1-2; the D is unclear. From germline, CDR1 is LGHNA and CDR2 YSLEER. The CDR3 is 15 amino acids. This chain's CDR3 is CASSQGSAGGYGCTF. The DNA of the CDR3 is TGCGCCAGCAGCCAAGGGTCAGCGGGAGGCTATGGCTGCACCTTC.

This clonotype occurred many times. The chain couples TRBV24-1 to TRBJ2-3; a possible D gene is TRBD2 (6 bases). The CDR3 is 13 residues long. From germline, CDR1 is KGHDR and CDR2 SFDVKD. V dropped 5 bases and J dropped 3 bases, with 8 bases sitting between them. CDR3: CATSGEVTDTQYF. CDR3 nucleotides: TGTGCCACCAGTGGGGAGGTTACAGATACGCAGTATTTT.

With regard to this clonotype: A far more abundant clone sits one base away, making this likely a read error. The CDR3 protein is CASSSPSGGAVTQYF. DNA for the CDR3: TGTGCCAGCAGCTCCCCTAGCGGGGGGGCAGTTACGCAGTATTTT. This chain joins TRBV6-5 and TRBJ2-3, with 12 bases lining up with TRBD2. V was clipped by 6 bases and J by 8 bases; unmatched bases: 9. CDR1 is MNHEY, CDR2 SVGAGI, per germline. The CDR3 covers 15 residues.

By share of the sample, this clonotype is medium-sized (0.01 to 0.1%). The chain links TRBV20-1 to TRBJ1-1; no clear D gene. V was cut by 1 base and J by 6 bases, with 9 bases left in between. This CDR3 has 12 residues. Germline V gives CDR1 DFQATT, CDR2 SNEGSKA (reference sequence). DNA for the CDR3: TGCAGTGCTAGAGCCCTCGGGTCTGAAGCTTTCTTT. Protein: CSARALGSEAFF.